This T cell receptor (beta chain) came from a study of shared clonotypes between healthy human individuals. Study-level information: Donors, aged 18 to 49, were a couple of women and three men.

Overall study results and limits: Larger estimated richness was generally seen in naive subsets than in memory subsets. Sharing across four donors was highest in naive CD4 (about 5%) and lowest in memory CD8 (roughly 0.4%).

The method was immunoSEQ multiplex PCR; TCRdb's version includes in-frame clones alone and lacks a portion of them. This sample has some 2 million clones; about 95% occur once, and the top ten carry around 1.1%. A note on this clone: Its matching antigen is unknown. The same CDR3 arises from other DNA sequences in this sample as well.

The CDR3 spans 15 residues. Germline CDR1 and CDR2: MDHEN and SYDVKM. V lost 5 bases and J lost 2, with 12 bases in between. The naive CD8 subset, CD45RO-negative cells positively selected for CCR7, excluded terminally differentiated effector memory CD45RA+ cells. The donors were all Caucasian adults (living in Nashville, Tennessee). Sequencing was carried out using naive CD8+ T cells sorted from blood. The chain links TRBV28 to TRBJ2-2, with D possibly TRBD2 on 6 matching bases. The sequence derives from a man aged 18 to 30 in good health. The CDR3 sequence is CASSTGTLNTGELFF. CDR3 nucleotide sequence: TGTGCCAGCAGTACCGGGACTCTTAACACCGGGGAGCTGTTTTTT.